This TCR beta chain was captured by sequencing in a study of molecular identifiers for immune sequencing clone quantification. TCRdb recomputed calls from the PCR reads with MiXCR, one row per CDR3 protein. The sample shows fewer than 350,000 distinct CDR3 sequences, 20% to 25% of them seen only once. Ten or more counts support this clonotype. The clonotype originates from a human donor in good health. Some libraries in this study had Jurkat cell RNA spiked in. The sequencing input was naive CD8+ T cells from blood, with Jurkat cell RNA spiked in. Subset reported: FACS-sorted CD8+CD4-CCR7+CD45RA+ naive T cells.

This CDR3 is CASSEFGQGVGGYTF. The DNA for the CDR3 is TGTGCCAGCAGTGAATTTGGGCAGGGAGTTGGAGGCTACACCTTC. The chain has TRBV2 and TRBJ1-2; TRBD1 might be the D (5 bases). The CDR3 has 15 amino acids. Between the trimmed V and J ends, which lost 2 bases and 8 bases, there was a span of 18 bases. Germline loops: CDR1 SNHLY, CDR2 FYNNEI.